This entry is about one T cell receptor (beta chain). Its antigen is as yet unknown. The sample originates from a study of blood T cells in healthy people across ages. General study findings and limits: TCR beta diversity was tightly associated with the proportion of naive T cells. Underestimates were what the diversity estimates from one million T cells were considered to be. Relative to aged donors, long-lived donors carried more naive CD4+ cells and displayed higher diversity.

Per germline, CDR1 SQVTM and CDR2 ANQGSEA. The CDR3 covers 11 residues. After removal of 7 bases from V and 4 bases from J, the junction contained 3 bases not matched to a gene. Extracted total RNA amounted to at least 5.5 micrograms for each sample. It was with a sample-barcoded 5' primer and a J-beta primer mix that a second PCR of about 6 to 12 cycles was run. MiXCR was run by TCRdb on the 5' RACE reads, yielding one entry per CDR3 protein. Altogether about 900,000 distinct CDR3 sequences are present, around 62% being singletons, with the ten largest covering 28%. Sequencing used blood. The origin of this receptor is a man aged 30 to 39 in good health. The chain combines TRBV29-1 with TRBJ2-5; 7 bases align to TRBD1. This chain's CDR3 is CSAGQVETQYF. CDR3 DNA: TGCAGCGCAGGACAGGTAGAGACCCAGTACTTC.